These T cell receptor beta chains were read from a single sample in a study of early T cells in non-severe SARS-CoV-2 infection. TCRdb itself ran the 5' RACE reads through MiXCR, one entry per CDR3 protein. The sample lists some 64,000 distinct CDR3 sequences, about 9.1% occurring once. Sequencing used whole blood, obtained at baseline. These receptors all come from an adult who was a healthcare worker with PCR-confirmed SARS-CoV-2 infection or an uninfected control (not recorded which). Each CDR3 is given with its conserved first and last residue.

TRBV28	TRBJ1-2	CASSRPGLDYGYTF
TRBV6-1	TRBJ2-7	CASSGSGSVYEQYF
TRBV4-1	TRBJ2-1	CASSQDGIAPNEQFF
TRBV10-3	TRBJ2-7	CAITGAGLYEQYF
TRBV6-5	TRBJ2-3	CASSRLAGGVGTDTQYF
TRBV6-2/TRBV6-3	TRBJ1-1	CATWRSGTEAFF
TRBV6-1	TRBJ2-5	CASSTGTAYRETQYF
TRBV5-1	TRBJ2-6	CASSLRGYSGANVLTF
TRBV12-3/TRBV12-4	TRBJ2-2	CASRPNRGRGELFF
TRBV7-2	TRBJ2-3	CASSSRGSFTDTQYF